The next 3 T cell receptor beta chains were all read from a single sample in a study of T cells in Graves' hyperthyroidism and ophthalmopathy. The TCR beta CDR3 regions underwent amplification using RNA transcripts as the source. TCR CDR3 regions were first amplified by RT-PCR with HTBI primers. TCRdb used MiXCR to reprocess the multiplex PCR reads, holding one entry per CDR3 protein. The sample has approximately 350,000 distinct CDR3 sequences; roughly 15% are singletons. Material for sequencing was blood. Receptor source: a woman aged 55 to 70 with Graves' ophthalmopathy.

This clonotype has a count of ten or more. The V gene is TRBV19, the J gene TRBJ2-1; D might be TRBD1 (5 bases). Germline CDR1 and CDR2: LNHDA and SQIVND (reference sequence). This CDR3 contains 15 residues. The germline V and J ends were trimmed by 5 bases and 2 bases, with 13 bases remaining between them. The chain's CDR3 is CASSPAQGPYNEQFF. In nucleotides, the CDR3 is TGTGCCAGTAGTCCCGCTCAGGGTCCCTACAATGAGCAGTTCTTC.

This clonotype was counted a few times. The rearrangement uses TRBV6-1 and TRBJ2-3; 13 bases align to TRBD2. Germline V lookup: CDR1 MNHNS, CDR2 SASEGT. V shed 4 bases and J 1 base; nucleotides not matched to a gene: 2. The CDR3 sequence is 16 residues long. The CDR3 region is CASSAGLAGGTDTQYF. The CDR3 nucleotides are TGTGCCAGCAGTGCCGGACTAGCGGGGGGCACAGATACGCAGTATTTT.

This clonotype was seen many times. The rearrangement links TRBV7-2 to TRBJ2-5, with D unclear. The CDR3 consists of 14 residues. Germline V gene sequence: CDR1 SGHTA, CDR2 FQGNSA. V lost 2 bases, J lost 2 bases, and 9 bases lay in between. The CDR3 nucleotides are TGTGCCAGCAGCTTAACAGACACGCAAGAGACCCAGTACTTC. It translates to CASSLTDTQETQYF.